The 3 T cell receptor beta chains below come from one sample, sequenced in a study of T-cell reconstitution after alpha-beta-depleted transplantation in children. A TCRbeta library incorporating unique molecular identifiers was prepared. From the PCR reads, TCRdb called clonotypes with MiXCR, one entry per CDR3 protein. Among fewer than 700,000 distinct CDR3 sequences listed, around 23% were seen once. The source material was PBMCs, mostly from graft donor cells, sampled 360 days after TCRalphabeta/CD19-depleted stem cell transplant. The receptors come from a boy in the first two years of life who had a stem cell transplant for acute myeloid leukemia, so the T cells may come from the graft donor.

This clonotype was seen repeatedly, ten times or more. J is TRBJ2-1 and V is TRBV7-3; TRBD2 matches 13 bases. This CDR3 comprises 21 residues. The trim removed 4 bases at V and 4 bases at J, leaving 19 bases unmatched. The V gene's germline CDR1 is SGHTA and CDR2 FQGTGA. The CDR3 protein is CASSSPGLAGLLLSLYNEQFF. The CDR3 DNA is TGTGCCAGCAGCTCCCCGGGACTAGCGGGGTTACTCCTCTCCTTATACAATGAGCAGTTCTTC.

The chain combines TRBV5-4 with TRBJ2-7; perhaps TRBD2 as D (6 bases). CDR3 length: 14 amino acids. Trimming removed 0 bases at V and 3 bases at J, with 10 bases between. Germline-derived CDR1 and CDR2 are SGHNT and YYREEE (reference sequence). The CDR3, as DNA: TGTGCCAGCAGCTTGGACGGGAGAAACTACGAGCAGTACTTC. It translates to CASSLDGRNYEQYF.

The gene calls are TRBV5-5 and TRBJ1-1; D is perhaps TRBD1 (5 bases). In germline, CDR1 is SGHKS, CDR2 YYEKEE (reference sequence). The ends were cut back, 2 bases at V and 5 bases at J, with 10 bases in the middle. The CDR3 runs 13 residues. For the CDR3, the DNA is TGTGCCAGCAGCTTACAGGTGCCGACTGAAGCTTTCTTT. The encoded protein is CASSLQVPTEAFF.